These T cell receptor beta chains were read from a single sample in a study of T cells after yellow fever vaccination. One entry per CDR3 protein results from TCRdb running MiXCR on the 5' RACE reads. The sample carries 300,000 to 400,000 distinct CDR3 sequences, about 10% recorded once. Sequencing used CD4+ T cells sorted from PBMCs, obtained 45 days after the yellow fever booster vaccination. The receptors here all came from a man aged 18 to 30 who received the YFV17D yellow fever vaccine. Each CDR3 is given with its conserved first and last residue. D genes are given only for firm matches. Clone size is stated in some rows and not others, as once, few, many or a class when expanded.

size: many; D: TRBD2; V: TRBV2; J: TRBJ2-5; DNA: TGTGCCAGCACCTTTTGGGGGGGACCTCAGACCCAGTACTTC; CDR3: CASTFWGGPQTQYF
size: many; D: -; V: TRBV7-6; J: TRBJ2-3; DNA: TGTGCCAGCAGCCCGACTAGAGCAGATACGCAGTATTTT; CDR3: CASSPTRADTQYF
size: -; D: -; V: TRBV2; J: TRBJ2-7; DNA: TGTGCCAGCAGTGACTCCCGGGACGGCTTTGAAGAGCAGTACTTC; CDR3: CASSDSRDGFEEQYF
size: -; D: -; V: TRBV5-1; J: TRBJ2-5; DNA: TGCGCCAGCAGCTTAGGGGGACCGGGAGGTGCCCAAGAGACCCAGTACTTC; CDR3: CASSLGGPGGAQETQYF
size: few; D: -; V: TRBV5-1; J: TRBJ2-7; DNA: TGCGCCAGCAGCTTGGTTCCGGCCATGCAGTACTTC; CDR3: CASSLVPAMQYF
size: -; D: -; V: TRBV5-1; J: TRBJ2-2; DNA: TGCGCCAGCAGCTTGGAGGCAGTGTACACCGGGGAGCTGTTTTTT; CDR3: CASSLEAVYTGELFF
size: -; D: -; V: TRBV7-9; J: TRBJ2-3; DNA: TGTGCCAGCAGCTTAGTGGCTACGCAGTATTTT; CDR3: CASSLVATQYF
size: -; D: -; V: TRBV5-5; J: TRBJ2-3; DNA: TGTGCCAGCAGCTTGGATAGGACTGTCTTCCCAGATACGCAGTATTTT; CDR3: CASSLDRTVFPDTQYF
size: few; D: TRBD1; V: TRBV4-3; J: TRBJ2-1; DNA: TGCGCCAGCAGCTTGGGCTGGGACAGGGTTTACAATGAGCAGTTCTTC; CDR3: CASSLGWDRVYNEQFF
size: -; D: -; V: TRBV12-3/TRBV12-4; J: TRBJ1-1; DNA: TGTGCCAGCAACACACAGGTTTCCACTGAAGCTTTCTTT; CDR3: CASNTQVSTEAFF
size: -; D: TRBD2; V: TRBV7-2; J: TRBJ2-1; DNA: TGTGCCAGCAGCTCGGGACTAGCGGTGAATGAGCAGTTCTTC; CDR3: CASSSGLAVNEQFF
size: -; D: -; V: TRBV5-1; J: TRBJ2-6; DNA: TGCGCCAGCAGCCCCACCCTCTCTGGGGCCAACGTCCTGACTTTC; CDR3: CASSPTLSGANVLTF
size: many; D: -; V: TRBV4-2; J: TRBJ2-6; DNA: TGTGCCAGCAGCCAAGTTATCGGCTTGAGTGGGGCCAACGTCCTGACTTTC; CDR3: CASSQVIGLSGANVLTF
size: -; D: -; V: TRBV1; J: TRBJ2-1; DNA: TGCACCAGCAGAACGACAGTCATCTCCTACAATGAGCAGTTCTTC; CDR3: CTSRTTVISYNEQFF
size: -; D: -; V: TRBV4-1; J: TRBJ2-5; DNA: TGCGCCAGCAGCGAAGGGATGAAAGAGACCCAGTACTTC; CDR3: CASSEGMKETQYF
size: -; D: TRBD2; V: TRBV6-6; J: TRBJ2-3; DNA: TGTGCCACCTCTACCATACCCGGGACTAGACAGTATTTT; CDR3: CATSTIPGTRQYF
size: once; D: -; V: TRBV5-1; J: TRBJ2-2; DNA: -; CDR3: CASSLGRGRLGTGELFFF
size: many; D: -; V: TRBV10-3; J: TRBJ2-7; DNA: TGTGCCATCAGTGGTGTAAAATCCTCCTACGAGCAGTACTTC; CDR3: CAISGVKSSYEQYF
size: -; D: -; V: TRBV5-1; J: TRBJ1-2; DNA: TGCGCCAGCAGCTACACCGGGACTGACCCTTATGGCTACACCTTC; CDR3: CASSYTGTDPYGYTF
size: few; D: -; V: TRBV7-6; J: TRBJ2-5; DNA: TGTGCCAGCAGCTTAAGGGCCAGGGGAGAGACCCAGTACTTC; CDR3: CASSLRARGETQYF
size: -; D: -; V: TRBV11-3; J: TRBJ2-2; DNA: TGTGCCAGCAGCCGAGGACAGGAGGGCGGGGAGCTGTTTTTT; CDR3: CASSRGQEGGELFF
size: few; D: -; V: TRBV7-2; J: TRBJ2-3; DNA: TGTGCCAGCACCTATGGGACTTATACTAGCACAGATACGCAGTATTTT; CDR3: CASTYGTYTSTDTQYF
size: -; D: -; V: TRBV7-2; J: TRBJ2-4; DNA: TGTGCCAGCAGCCGCGGGGTCCTCCGCGGCATTCAGTACTTC; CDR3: CASSRGVLRGIQYF
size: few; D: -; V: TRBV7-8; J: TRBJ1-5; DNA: TGTGCCAGCAGCTTAGTAGGGCAGGGTCACCATCAGCCCCAGCATTTT; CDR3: CASSLVGQGHHQPQHF
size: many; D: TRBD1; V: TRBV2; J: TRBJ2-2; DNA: TGTGCCAGCAGCAAAGTGGGACAGGCCCCCGGGGAGCTGTTTTTT; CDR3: CASSKVGQAPGELFF
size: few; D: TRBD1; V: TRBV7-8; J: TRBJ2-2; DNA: TGTGCCAGCAGCAGCCGGGACAGGGCCTCCGGGGAGCTGTTTTTT; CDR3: CASSSRDRASGELFF
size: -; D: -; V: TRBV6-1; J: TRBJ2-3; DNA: TGTGCCAGCAGTCCTCTCAGCCAGGGCACAGATACGCAGTATTTT; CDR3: CASSPLSQGTDTQYF
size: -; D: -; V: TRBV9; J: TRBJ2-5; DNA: TGTGCCAGCAGCAGGGGGTCGGAGGGTAGTGGAGAGACCCAGTACTTC; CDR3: CASSRGSEGSGETQYF
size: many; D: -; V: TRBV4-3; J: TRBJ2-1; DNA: TGCGCCAGCAGCCCCGAAGGTGACTCCTACAATGAGCAGTTCTTC; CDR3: CASSPEGDSYNEQFF
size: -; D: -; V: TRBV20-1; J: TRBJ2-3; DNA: TGCAGTGCTCCAGAGGGGGGGGAGACAGATACGCAGTATTTT; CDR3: CSAPEGGETDTQYF
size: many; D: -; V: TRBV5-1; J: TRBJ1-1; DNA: TGCGCCAGCAGCTTGTTTGGACAGAAGAACACTGAAGCTTTCTTT; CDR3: CASSLFGQKNTEAFF
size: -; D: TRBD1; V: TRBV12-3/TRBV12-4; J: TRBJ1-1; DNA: TGTGCCAGCAGTCCCGACAGGGTAGGAGCCTGGGGCACTGAAGCTTTCTTT; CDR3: CASSPDRVGAWGTEAFF
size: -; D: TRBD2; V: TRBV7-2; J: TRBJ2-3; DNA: TGTGCCAGCAGCTTACTTAGACTAGCGGGGCGGCAGAGCACAGATACGCAGTATTTT; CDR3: CASSLLRLAGRQSTDTQYF
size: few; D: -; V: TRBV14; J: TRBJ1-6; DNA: TGTGCCAGCAGCCAAGAGGGCCAGCTCGGCGGTTCTTCACCCCTCCACTTT; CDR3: CASSQEGQLGGSSPLHF
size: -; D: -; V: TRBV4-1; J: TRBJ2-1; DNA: TGCGCCAGCAGCCAAAGGGGGGGTTACAATGAGCAGTTCTTC; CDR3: CASSQRGGYNEQFF
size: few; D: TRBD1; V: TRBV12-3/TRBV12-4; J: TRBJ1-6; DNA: TGTGCCAGCAGTTGGACAGGGGGCAACTCACCCCTCCACTTT; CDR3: CASSWTGGNSPLHF
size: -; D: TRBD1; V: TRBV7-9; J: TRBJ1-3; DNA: TGTGCCAGCAGCCTACAGGGGCCCAATACAGGAAACACCATATATTTT; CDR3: CASSLQGPNTGNTIYF
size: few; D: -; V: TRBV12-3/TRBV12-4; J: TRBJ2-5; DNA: TGTGCCAGCAGTCCCCGACGCCGGCCGCCGACCCAGTACTTC; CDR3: CASSPRRRPPTQYF
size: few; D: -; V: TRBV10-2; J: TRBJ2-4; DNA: TGCGCCAGCAGTGTTGTTGGGTTAGCCAAAAACATTCAGTACTTC; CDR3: CASSVVGLAKNIQYF
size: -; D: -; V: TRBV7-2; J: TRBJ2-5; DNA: TGTGCCAGCAGTTACCAACCGCCCCCGGAGACCCAGTACTTC; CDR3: CASSYQPPPETQYF
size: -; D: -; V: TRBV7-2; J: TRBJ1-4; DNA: TGTGCCAGCAGCGAAGGGGCGGAACTGTTTTTT; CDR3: CASSEGAELFF
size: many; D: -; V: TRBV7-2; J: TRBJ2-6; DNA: TGTGCCAGCAGCTTATTGAGTTGGGATGGGGCCAACGTCCTGACTTTC; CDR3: CASSLLSWDGANVLTF
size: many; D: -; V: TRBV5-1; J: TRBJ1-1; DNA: TGCGCCAGCAGCCTGGAACAGGGTTGGACTGATGCTTTCTTT; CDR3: CASSLEQGWTDAFF
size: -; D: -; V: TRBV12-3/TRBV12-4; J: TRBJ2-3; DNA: TGTGCCAGCAGCCAAACTAGTGTCGGGGCAGATACGCAGTATTTT; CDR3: CASSQTSVGADTQYF
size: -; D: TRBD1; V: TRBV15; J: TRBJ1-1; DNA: TGTGCCACCAGCAAATCGGGGGACAGGGGTTCGCACACTGAAGCTTTCTTT; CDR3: CATSKSGDRGSHTEAFF
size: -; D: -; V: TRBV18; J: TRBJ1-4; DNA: TGTGCCAGCTCACCACCCGCCCTTGAGGGAAAACTGTTTTTT; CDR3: CASSPPALEGKLFF